A single sample is the source of the 6 T cell receptor beta chains below, sequenced in a study of CD8+ T cells in alopecia areata. Isolated RNA was reverse transcribed into cDNA used as the sequencing template. Sequenced by immunoSEQ multiplex PCR; TCRdb stores in-frame clones only, minus some. The sample lists around 190,000 clones; 45% to 75% were seen once. Treatment: oral pan-JAK inhibitor, 5-10 mg twice daily. The sequenced sample was CD4+ T cells sorted from blood, obtained at week 4, from a patient treated with tofacitinib. Receptors were obtained from a human donor with alopecia areata.

This chain joins TRBV5-1 and TRBJ2-5; tentatively, D is TRBD1 (5 bases). There are 12 residues in the CDR3. V lost 4 bases, J lost 5 bases, and 9 bases lay in between. CDR1 is SGHRS, CDR2 YFSETQ, per germline. The CDR3 protein is CASSTAGETQYF. The CDR3 DNA reads as TGCGCCAGCAGCACCGCAGGGGAGACCCAGTACTTC.

The chain combines TRBV30 with TRBJ2-1, with 9 positions matching TRBD2. From germline, CDR1 is GTSNPN and CDR2 SVGIG (reference sequence). CDR3 length equals 13 residues. Unmatched junction bases numbered 10, after V lost 0 bases and J lost 16 bases. The CDR3 sequence: CAWSVLREGPRFF. The CDR3 bases are TGTGCCTGGAGTGTACTGCGGGAGGGCCCACGCTTCTTC. Supplemented by reference TRBV30 and TRBJ2-1, the full variable domain reads SQTIHQWPATLVQPVGSPLSLECTVEGTSNPNLYWYRQAAGRGLQLLFYSVGIGQISSEVPQNLSASRPQDRQFILSSKKLLLSDSGFYLCAWSVLREGPRFFGPGTRLTVL.

The rearrangement joins TRBV6-1 to TRBJ1-1; tentative D call: TRBD1 (5 bases). V shed 1 base and J shed 5 bases, with 8 bases lying between them. Germline lookup yields CDR1 MNHNS and CDR2 SASEGT. The CDR3 sequence is 13 residues long. The CDR3 DNA follows: TGTGCCAGCAGTGAAGGGGGACCTACTGAAGCTTTCTTT. It encodes CASSEGGPTEAFF.

The rearrangement uses TRBV19 and TRBJ1-1; 7 bases are shared with TRBD1. The germline V gene has CDR1 LNHDA and CDR2 SQIVND (reference sequence). V was pared by 5 bases and J by 4 bases, with 7 bases of the junction left unmatched. The CDR3 sequence is 14 residues long. CDR3 sequence: CASSPTGRSTEAFF. In DNA form, the CDR3 reads TGTGCCAGTAGTCCGACAGGGAGGAGCACTGAAGCTTTCTTT.

CDR3 residues: CASRTAQGMNTEAFF. The CDR3 DNA reads TGTGCCAGCCGGACAGCGCAGGGTATGAACACTGAAGCTTTCTTT. The chain joins TRBV6-6 to TRBJ1-1; maybe TRBD1 (6 bases). CDR3 length equals 15 residues. V was shortened by 8 bases and J by 0 bases, with 16 bases between the two germline ends. Germline V gene data show CDR1 as MNHNY and CDR2 as SVGAGI (reference sequence).

This rearrangement joins TRBV15 to TRBJ1-2, with D perhaps matching TRBD1 (5 bases). The CDR3 extends over 15 amino acids. V was pared by 0 bases and J by 0 bases, with 8 bases between. CDR1 LNHNV and CDR2 YYDKDF come from the germline V gene (reference sequence). CDR3 residues: CATSRDGTSNYGYTF. The CDR3, as DNA: TGTGCCACCAGCAGAGATGGGACGTCTAACTATGGCTACACCTTC.